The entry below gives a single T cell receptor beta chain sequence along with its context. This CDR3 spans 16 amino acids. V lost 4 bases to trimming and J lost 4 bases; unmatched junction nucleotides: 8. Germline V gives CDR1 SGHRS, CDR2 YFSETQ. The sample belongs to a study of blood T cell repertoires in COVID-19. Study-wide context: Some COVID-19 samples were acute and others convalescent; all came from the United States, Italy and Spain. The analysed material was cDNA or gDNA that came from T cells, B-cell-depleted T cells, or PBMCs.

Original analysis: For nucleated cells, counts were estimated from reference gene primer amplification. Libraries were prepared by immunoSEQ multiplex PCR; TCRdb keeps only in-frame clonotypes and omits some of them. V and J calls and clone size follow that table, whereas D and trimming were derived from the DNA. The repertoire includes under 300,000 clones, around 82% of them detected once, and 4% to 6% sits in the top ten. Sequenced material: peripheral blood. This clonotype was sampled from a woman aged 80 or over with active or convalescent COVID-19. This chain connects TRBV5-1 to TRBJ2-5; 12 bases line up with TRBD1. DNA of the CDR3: TGCGCCAGCAGCCCGGGGGACAGGGGGCGGTTAGAGACCCAGTACTTC. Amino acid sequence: CASSPGDRGRLETQYF.